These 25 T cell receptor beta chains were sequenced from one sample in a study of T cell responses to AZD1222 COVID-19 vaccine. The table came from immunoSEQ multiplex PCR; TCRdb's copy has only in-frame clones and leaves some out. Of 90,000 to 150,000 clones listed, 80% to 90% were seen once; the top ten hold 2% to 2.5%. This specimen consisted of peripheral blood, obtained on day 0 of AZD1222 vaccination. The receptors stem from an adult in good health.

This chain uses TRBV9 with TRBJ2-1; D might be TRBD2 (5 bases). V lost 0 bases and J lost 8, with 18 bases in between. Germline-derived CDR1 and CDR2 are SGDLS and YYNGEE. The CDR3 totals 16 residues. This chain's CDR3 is CASSVAPVFRGDEQFF. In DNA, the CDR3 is TGTGCCAGCAGCGTAGCTCCGGTCTTTCGGGGTGATGAGCAGTTCTTC.

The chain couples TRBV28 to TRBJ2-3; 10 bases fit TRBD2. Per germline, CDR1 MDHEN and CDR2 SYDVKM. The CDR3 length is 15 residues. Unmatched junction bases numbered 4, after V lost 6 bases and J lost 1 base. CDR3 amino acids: CASRLGLAGTDTQYF. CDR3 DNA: TGTGCCAGCAGACTCGGACTAGCGGGCACAGATACGCAGTATTTT. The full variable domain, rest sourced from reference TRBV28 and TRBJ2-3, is DVKVTQSSRYLVKRTGEKVFLECVQDMDHENMFWYRQDPGLGLRLIYFSYDVKMKEKGDIPEGYSVSREKKERFSLILESASTNQTSMYLCASRLGLAGTDTQYFGPGTRLTVL.

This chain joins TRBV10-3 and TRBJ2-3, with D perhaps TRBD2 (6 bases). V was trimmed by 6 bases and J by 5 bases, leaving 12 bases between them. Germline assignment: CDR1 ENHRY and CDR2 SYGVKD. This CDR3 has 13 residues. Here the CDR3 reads CAISGGAGDTQYF. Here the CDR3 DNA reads TGTGCCATCAGCGGAGGGGCTGGAGATACGCAGTATTTT.

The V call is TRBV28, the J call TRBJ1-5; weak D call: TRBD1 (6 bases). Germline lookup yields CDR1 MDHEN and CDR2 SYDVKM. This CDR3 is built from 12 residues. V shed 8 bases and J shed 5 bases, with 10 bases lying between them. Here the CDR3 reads CASGQGYQPQHF. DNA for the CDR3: TGTGCCAGCGGTCAGGGGTATCAGCCCCAGCATTTT.

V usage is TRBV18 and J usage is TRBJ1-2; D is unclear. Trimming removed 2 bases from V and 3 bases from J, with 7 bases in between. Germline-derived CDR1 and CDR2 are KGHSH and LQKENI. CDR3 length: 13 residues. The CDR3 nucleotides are TGTGCCAGCTCACCAGAGGTGGACTATGGCTACACCTTC. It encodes CASSPEVDYGYTF. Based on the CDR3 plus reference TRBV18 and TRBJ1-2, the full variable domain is NAGVMQNPRHLVRRRGQEARLRCSPMKGHSHVYWYRQLPEEGLKFMVYLQKENIIDESGMPKERFSAEFPKEGPSILRIQQVVRGDSAAYFCASSPEVDYGYTFGSGTRLTVV.

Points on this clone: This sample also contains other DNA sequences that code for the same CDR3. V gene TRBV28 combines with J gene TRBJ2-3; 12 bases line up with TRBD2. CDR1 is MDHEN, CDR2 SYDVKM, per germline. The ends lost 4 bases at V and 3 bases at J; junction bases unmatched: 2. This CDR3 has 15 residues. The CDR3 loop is CASSSLAGGTDTQYF. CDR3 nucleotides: TGTGCCAGCAGTTCTCTAGCGGGAGGGACAGATACGCAGTATTTT.

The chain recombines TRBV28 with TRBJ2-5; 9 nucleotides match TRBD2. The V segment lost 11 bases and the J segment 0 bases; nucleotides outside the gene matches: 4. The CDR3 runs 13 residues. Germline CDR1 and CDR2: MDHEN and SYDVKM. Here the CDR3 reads CAAQRGDQETQYF. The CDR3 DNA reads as TGTGCCGCCCAGCGGGGGGACCAAGAGACCCAGTACTTC.

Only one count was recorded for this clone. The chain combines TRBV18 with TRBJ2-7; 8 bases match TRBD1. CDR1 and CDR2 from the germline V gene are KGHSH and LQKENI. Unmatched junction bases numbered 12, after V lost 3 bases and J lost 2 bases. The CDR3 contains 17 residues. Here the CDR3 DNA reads TGTGCCAGCTCACCTCGGGGGACAGGAGACCATACCTACGAGCAGTACTTC. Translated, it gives CASSPRGTGDHTYEQYF. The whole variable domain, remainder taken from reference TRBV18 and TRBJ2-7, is NAGVMQNPRHLVRRRGQEARLRCSPMKGHSHVYWYRQLPEEGLKFMVYLQKENIIDESGMPKERFSAEFPKEGPSILRIQQVVRGDSAAYFCASSPRGTGDHTYEQYFGPGTRLTVT.

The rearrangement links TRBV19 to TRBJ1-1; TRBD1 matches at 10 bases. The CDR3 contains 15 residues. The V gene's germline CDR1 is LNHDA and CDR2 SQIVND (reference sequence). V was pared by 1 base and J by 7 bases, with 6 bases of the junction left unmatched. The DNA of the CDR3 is TGTGCCAGTAGTATAGGGACAGGGGGATTGTATGAAGCTTTCTTT. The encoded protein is CASSIGTGGLYEAFF.

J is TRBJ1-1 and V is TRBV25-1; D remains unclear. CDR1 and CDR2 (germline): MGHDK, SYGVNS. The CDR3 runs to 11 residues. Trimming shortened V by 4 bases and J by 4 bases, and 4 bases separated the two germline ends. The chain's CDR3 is CASSALTEAFF. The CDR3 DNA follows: TGTGCCAGCAGTGCCCTCACTGAAGCTTTCTTT.

The CDR3 DNA reads as TGTGCCAGCAGCTTAAGACCGGGACAGCTGAACACCGGGGAGCTGTTTTTT. Protein product: CASSLRPGQLNTGELFF. The chain carries TRBV7-6 and TRBJ2-2; 7 bases map to TRBD1. Germline V gives CDR1 SGHVS, CDR2 FNYEAQ. This CDR3 contains 17 residues. V shed 2 bases and J 1 base; nucleotides not matched to a gene: 7.

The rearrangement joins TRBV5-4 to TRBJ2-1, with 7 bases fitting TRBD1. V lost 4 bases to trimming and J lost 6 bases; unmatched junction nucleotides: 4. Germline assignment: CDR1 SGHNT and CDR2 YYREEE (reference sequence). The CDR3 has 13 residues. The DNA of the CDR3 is TGTGCCAGCAGCAGAACAGGGGTCAATGAGCAGTTCTTC. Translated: CASSRTGVNEQFF.

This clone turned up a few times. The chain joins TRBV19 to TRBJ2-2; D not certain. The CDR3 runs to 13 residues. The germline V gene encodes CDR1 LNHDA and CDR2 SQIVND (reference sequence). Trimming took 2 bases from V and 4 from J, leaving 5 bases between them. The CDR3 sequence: CASSITRTGELFF. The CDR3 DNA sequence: TGTGCCAGTAGTATAACACGCACCGGGGAGCTGTTTTTT.

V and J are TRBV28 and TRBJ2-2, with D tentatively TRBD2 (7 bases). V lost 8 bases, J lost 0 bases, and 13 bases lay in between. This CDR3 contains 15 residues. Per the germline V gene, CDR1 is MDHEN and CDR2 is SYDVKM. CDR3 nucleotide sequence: TGTGCCAGCGGGGGGGCGGGTACGAACACCGGGGAGCTGTTTTTT. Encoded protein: CASGGAGTNTGELFF.

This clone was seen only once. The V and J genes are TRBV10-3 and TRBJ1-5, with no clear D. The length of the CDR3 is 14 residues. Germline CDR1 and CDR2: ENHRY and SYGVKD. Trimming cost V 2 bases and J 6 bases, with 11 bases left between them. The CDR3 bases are TGTGCCATCAGTGAGGGCGGGCAAGGTCAGCCCCAGCATTTT. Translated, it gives CAISEGGQGQPQHF.

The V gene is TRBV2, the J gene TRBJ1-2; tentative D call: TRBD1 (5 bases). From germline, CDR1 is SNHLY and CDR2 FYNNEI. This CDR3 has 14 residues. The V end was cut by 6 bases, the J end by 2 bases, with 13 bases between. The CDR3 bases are TGTGCCAGCAGCCCACGGGGGGGGAACTATGGCTACACCTTC. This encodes CASSPRGGNYGYTF.

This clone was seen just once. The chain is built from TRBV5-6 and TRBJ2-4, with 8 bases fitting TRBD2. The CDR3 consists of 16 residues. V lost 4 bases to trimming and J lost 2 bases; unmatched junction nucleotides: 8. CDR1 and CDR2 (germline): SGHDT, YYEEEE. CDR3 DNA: TGTGCCAGCAGCGCGACGACTAGCGAGCCCAAAAACATTCAGTACTTC. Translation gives CASSATTSEPKNIQYF.

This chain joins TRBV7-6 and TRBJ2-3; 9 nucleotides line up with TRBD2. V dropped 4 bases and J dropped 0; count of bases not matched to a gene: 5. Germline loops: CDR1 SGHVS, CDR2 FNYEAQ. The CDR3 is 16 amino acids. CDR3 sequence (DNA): TGTGCCAGCAGCTCCTCTAGCGGGACTAGCACAGATACGCAGTATTTT. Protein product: CASSSSSGTSTDTQYF.

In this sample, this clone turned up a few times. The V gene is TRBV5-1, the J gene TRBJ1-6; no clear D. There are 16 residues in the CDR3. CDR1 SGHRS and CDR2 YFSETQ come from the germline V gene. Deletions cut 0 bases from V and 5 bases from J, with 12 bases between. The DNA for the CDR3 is TGCGCCAGCAGCTTGGCCCAGCAAACCAATAATTCACCCCTCCACTTT. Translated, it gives CASSLAQQTNNSPLHF.

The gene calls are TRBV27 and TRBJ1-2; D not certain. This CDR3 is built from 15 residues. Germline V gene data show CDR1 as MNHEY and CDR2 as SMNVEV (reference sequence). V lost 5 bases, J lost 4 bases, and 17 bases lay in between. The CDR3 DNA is TGTGCCAGCAGTCCGCAAAGTACCACCACCTATGGCTACACCTTC. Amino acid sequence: CASSPQSTTTYGYTF.

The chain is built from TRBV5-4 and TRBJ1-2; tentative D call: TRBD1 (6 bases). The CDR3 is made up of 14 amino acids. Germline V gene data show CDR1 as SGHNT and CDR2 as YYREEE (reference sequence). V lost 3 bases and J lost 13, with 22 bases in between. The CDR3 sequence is CASSSRGRGRGSTF. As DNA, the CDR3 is TGTGCCAGCAGCTCGAGGGGTAGGGGGAGAGGCAGCACCTTC.

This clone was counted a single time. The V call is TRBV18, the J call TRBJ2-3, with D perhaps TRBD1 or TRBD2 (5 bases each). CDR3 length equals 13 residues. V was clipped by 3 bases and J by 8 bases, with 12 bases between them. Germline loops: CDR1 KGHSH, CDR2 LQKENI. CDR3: CASSPGTEATQYF. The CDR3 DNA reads TGTGCCAGCTCACCCGGGACGGAAGCTACGCAGTATTTT.

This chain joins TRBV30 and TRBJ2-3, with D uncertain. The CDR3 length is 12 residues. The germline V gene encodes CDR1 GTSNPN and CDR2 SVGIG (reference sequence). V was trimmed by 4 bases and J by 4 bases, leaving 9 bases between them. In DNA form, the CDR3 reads TGTGCCTGGAAAAGTCCAGCAGATACGCAGTATTTT. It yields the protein CAWKSPADTQYF.

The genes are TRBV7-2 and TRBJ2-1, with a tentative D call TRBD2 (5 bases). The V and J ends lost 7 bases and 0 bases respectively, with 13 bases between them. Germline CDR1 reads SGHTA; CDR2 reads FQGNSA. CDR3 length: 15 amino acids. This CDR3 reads CASISSLSSYNEQFF. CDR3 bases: TGTGCCAGCATCTCTAGCTTAAGCTCCTACAATGAGCAGTTCTTC.

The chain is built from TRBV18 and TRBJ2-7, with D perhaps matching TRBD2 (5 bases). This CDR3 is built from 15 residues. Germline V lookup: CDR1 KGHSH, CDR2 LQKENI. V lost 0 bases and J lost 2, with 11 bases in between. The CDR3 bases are TGTGCCAGCTCACCACCACGGGGATTGGCCTACGAGCAGTACTTC. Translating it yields CASSPPRGLAYEQYF.